This entry concerns a single T cell receptor (beta chain). This entry is derived from a study of technical replicates of blood from a few donors. Assay: immunoSEQ multiplex PCR; the TCRdb copy retains only in-frame clones and omits some. The sample carries under 85,000 clones, around 90% recorded once. This CDR3 contains 17 residues. CDR1 is SEHNR and CDR2 is FQNEAQ in the germline V gene (reference sequence). V was clipped by 5 bases and J by 2 bases; unmatched bases: 14. The chain carries TRBV7-9 and TRBJ2-5; 7 nucleotides match TRBD1. Material: T cells isolated from PBMCs. This clonotype was sampled from a human donor in good health. CDR3 bases: TGTGCCAGCAGCCACGGACAGGCTCGAAAATCTCAAGAGACCCAGTACTTC. As protein: CASSHGQARKSQETQYF.